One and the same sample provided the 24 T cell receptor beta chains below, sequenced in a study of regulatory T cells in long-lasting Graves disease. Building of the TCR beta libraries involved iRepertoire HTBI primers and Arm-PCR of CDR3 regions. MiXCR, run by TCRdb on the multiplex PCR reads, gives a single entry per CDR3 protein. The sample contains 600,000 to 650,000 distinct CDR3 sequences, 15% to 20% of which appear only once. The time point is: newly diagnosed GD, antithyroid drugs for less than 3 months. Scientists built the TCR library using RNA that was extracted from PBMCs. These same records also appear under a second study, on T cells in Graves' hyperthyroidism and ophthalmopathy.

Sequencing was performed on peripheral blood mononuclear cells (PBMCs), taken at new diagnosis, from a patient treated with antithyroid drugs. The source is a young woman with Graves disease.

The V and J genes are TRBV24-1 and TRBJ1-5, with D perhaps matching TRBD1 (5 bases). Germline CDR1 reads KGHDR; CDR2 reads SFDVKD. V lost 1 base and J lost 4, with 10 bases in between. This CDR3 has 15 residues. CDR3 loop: CATSDLGSGNQPQHF. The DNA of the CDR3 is TGTGCCACCAGTGATTTAGGATCAGGGAATCAGCCCCAGCATTTT.

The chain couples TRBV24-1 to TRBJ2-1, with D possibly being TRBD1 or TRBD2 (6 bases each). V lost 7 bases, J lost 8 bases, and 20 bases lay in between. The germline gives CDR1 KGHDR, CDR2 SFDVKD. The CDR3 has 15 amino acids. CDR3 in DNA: TGTGCCACCAGACCCGGGGGCACCCGACCGGATGAGCAGTTCTTC. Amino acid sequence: CATRPGGTRPDEQFF.

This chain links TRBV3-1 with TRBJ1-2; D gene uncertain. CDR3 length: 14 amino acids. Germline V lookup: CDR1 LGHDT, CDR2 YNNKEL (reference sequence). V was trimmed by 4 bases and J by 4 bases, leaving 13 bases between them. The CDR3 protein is CASSLHQDTYGYTF. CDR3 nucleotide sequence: TGTGCCAGCAGCCTGCACCAGGATACCTATGGCTACACCTTC.

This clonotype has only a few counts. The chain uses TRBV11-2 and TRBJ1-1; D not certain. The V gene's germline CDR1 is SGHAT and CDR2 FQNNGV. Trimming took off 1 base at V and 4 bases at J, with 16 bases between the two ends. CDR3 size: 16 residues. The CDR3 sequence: CASSLGWYRASTEAFF. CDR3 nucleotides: TGTGCCAGCAGCTTAGGCTGGTACAGAGCAAGCACTGAAGCTTTCTTT.

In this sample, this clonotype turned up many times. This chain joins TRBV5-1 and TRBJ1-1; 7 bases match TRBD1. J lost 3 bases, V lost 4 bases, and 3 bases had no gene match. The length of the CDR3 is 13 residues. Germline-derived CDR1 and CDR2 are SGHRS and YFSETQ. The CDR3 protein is CASSGGTDTEAFF. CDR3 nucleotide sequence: TGCGCCAGCAGCGGGGGGACAGACACTGAAGCTTTCTTT.

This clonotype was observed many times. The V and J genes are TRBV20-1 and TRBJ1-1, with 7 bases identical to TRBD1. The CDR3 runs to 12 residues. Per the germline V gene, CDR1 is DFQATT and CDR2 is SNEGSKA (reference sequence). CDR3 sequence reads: CRITGVGTEAFF. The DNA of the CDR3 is TGCAGGATCACAGGGGTGGGGACTGAAGCTTTCTTT.

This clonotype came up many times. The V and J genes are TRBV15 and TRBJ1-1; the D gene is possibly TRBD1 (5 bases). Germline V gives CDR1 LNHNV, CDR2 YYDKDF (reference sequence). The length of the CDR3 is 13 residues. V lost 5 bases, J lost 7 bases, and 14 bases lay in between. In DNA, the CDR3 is TGTGCCACCAGCCTCCTGGGACGGATTGAAGCTTTCTTT. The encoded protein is CATSLLGRIEAFF.

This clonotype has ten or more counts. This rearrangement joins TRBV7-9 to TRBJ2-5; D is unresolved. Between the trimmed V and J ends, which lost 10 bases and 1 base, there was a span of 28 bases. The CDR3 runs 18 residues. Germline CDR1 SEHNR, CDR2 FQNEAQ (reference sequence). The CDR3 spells CATRPRSYARSFQETQYF. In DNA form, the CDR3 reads TGTGCCACCCGCCCCAGATCGTATGCTCGATCCTTCCAAGAGACCCAGTACTTC.

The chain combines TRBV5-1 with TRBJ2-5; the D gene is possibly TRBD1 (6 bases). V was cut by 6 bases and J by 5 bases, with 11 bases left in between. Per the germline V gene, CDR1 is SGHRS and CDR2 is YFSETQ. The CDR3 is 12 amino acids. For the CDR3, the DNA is TGCGCCAGCATGGGGGCCGAGGAGACCCAGTACTTC. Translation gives CASMGAEETQYF.

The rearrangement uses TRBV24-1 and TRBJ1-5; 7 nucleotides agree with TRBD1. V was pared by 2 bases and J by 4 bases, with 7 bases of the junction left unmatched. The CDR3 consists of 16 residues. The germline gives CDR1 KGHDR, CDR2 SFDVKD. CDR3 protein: CATSDSKTGNNQPQHF. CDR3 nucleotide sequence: TGTGCCACCAGTGATTCCAAGACAGGGAATAATCAGCCCCAGCATTTT.

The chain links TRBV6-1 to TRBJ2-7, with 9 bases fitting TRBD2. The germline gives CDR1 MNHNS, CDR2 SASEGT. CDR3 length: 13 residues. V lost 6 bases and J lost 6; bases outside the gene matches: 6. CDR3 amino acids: CASRNSGSGEQYF. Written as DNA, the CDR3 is TGTGCCAGCAGAAATAGCGGGAGTGGCGAGCAGTACTTC.

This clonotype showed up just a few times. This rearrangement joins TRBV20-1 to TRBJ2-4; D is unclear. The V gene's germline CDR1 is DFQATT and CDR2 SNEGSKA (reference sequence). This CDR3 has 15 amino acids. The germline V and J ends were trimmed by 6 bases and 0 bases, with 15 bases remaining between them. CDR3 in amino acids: CSATLGSAAKNIQYF. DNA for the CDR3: TGCAGTGCCACACTTGGTTCGGCAGCCAAAAACATTCAGTACTTC.

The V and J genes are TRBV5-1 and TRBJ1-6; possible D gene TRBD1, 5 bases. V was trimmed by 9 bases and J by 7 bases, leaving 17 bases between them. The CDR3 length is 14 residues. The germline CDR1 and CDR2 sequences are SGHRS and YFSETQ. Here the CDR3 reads CATQQVPSNSPLHF. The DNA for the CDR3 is TGCGCCACACAACAGGTCCCGAGCAATTCACCCCTCCACTTT.

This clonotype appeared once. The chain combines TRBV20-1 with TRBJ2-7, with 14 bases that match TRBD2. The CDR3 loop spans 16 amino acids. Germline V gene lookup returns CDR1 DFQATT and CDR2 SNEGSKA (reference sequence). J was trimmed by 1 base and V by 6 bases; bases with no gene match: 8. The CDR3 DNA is TGCAGTGCGGTCGGGACTAGCGGGAGTTATTCCTACGAGCAGTACTTC. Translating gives CSAVGTSGSYSYEQYF.

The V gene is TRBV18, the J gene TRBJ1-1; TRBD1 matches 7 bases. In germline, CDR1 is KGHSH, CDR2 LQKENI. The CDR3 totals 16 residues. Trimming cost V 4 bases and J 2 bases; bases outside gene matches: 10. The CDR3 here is CASSLPYRDRNTEAFF. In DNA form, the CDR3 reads TGTGCCAGCTCACTTCCTTACCGGGACAGAAACACTGAAGCTTTCTTT.

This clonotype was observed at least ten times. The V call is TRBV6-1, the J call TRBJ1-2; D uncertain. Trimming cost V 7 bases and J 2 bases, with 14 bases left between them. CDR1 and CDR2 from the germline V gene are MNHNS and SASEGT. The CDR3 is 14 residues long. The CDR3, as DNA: TGTGCCAGCAAGGTCGCGGCAGGCAACTATGGCTACACCTTC. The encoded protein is CASKVAAGNYGYTF.

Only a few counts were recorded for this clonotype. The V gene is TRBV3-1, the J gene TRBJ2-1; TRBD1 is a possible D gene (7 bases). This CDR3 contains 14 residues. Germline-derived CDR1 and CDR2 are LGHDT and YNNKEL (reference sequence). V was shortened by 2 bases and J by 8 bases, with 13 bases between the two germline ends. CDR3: CASSQTSRGDEQFF. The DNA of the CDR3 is TGTGCCAGCAGCCAAACCTCCAGGGGGGATGAGCAGTTCTTC.

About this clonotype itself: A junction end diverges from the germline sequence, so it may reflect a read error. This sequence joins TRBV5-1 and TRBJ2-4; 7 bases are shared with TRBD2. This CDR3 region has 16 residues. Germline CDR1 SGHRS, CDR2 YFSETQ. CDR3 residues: CASSFRGTIAKNIQYF. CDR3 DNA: TGTGCCAGCAGCTTTCGGGGGACTATAGCCAAAAACATTCAGTACTTC.

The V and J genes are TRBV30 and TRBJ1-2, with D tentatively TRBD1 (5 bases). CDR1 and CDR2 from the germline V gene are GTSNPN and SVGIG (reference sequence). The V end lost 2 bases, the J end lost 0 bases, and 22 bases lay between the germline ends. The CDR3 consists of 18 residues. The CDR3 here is CAWSRVLGGLEANYGYTF. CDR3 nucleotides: TGTGCCTGGAGTCGAGTACTTGGGGGATTGGAGGCTAACTATGGCTACACCTTC. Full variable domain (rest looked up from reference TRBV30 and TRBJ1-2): SQTIHQWPATLVQPVGSPLSLECTVEGTSNPNLYWYRQAAGRGLQLLFYSVGIGQISSEVPQNLSASRPQDRQFILSSKKLLLSDSGFYLCAWSRVLGGLEANYGYTFGSGTRLTVV.

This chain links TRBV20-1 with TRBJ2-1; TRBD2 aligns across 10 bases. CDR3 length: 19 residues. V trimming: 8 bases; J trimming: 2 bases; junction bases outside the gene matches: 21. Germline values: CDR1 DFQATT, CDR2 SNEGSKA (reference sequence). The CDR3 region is CSRPPPVAGGISPYNEQFF. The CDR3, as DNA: TGCAGTCGCCCTCCTCCGGTAGCGGGAGGCATTAGCCCCTACAATGAGCAGTTCTTC.

CDR3 region: CASSPQDRIVTQYF. As DNA, the CDR3 is TGTGCCAGCAGTCCGCAGGACAGGATTGTGACCCAGTACTTC. The genes are TRBV6-1 and TRBJ2-5, with 7 bases lining up with TRBD1. The CDR3 has 14 amino acids. The germline CDR1 and CDR2 sequences are MNHNS and SASEGT. J gave up 7 bases and V 5 bases, and 10 bases lay outside the gene matches.

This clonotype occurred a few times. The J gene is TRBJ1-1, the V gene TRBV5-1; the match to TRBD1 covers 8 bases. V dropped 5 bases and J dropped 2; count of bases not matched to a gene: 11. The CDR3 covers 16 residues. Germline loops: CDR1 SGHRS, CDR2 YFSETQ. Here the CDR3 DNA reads TGCGCCAGCAGTCTTGACTCCGGGACAGGTAACACTGAAGCTTTCTTT. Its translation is CASSLDSGTGNTEAFF.

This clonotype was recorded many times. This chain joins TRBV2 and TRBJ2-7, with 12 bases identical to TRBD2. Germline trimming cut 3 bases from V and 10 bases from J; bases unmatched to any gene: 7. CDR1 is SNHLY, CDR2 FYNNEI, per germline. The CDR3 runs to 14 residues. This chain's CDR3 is CASSDWLAGGPQYF. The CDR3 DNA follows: TGTGCCAGCAGTGATTGGCTAGCGGGAGGGCCTCAGTACTTC. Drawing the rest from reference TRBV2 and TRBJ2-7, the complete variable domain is EPEVTQTPSHQVTQMGQEVILRCVPISNHLYFYWYRQILGQKVEFLVSFYNNEISEKSEIFDDQFSVERPDGSNFTLKIRSTKLEDSAMYFCASSDWLAGGPQYFGPGTRLTVT.

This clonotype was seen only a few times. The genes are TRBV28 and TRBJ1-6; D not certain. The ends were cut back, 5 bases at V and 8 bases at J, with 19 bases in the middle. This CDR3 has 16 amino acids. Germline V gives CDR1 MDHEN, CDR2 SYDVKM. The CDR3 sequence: CASSPQDAPADSPLHF. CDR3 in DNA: TGTGCCAGCAGTCCTCAAGACGCTCCCGCCGATTCACCCCTCCACTTT.